This is a list of T cell receptor beta chains from one sample in a study of blood T cell repertoires in COVID-19. Profiled with immunoSEQ multiplex PCR; TCRdb holds only in-frame clones, not every one. This sample has 170,000 or so clones, with just over 85% found just once. Specimen: PBMCs or T cells enriched from blood (not recorded which). These TCRs come from a woman between 18 and 30 years old who had recovered from COVID-19. Each CDR3 is given with its conserved first and last residue. Fields, in order: J gene, V gene, clone size, D gene, CDR3 DNA, CDR3 protein. The D gene is left open where the match is weak. Size is stated for part of the rows, as once, few or many counts, or as a class when the clone is expanded.

TRBJ2-7,TRBV7-2,NA,NA,TGTGCCAGCAGCTCGAGCGGAACCTACGAGCAGTACTTC,CASSSSGTYEQYF
TRBJ2-1,TRBV7-8,NA,NA,TGTGCCAGCAGCCACCAATCGGATGAGCAGTTCTTC,CASSHQSDEQFF
TRBJ1-2,TRBV5-1,NA,TRBD1,TGCGCCAGCAGCCAAACAAGGACAGGGGTCGACTATGGCTACACCTTC,CASSQTRTGVDYGYTF
TRBJ2-1,TRBV5-1,NA,NA,TGCGCCAGCAGCTTGTTCAGGGAGGTCAATGAGCAGTTCTTC,CASSLFREVNEQFF
TRBJ2-2,TRBV19,few,NA,TGTGCCACTAAGAATCCCCCCGGGGAGCTGTTTTTT,CATKNPPGELFF
TRBJ2-1,TRBV29-1,NA,TRBD2,TGCAGCGTTGACACTAGCGGGAGTGTCAATGAGCAGTTCTTC,CSVDTSGSVNEQFF
TRBJ1-1,TRBV27,NA,NA,TGTGCCAGCAGTTCCCACAGGGTCAACAGATACACTGAAGCTTTCTTT,CASSSHRVNRYTEAFF
TRBJ2-4,TRBV29-1,NA,TRBD1,TGCAGCGTGGGCGGGACAGGGGGATTTTCGTACTTC,CSVGGTGGFSYF
TRBJ2-3,TRBV5-1,NA,TRBD2,TGCGCCAGCAGCCTGCGACTAGCGGAAAACACAGATACGCAGTATTTT,CASSLRLAENTDTQYF
TRBJ2-7,TRBV7-9,NA,NA,TGTGCCAGCAGCTTAGCACTGCAAACCTACGAGCAGTACTTC,CASSLALQTYEQYF
TRBJ2-1,TRBV7-2,NA,NA,TGTGCCAGCAGTTCCGACCGGGACTTATTTTACAATGAGCAGTTCTTC,CASSSDRDLFYNEQFF
TRBJ2-1,TRBV7-9,NA,TRBD2,TGTGCCAGCAGCTCCTTACTAGCGGGGGGGCTGATCCCCTACAATGAGCAGTTCTTC,CASSSLLAGGLIPYNEQFF
TRBJ2-1,TRBV27,NA,TRBD2,TGTGCCAGCAGTTCAGGGAGACTAGCGGGAGGTTTAGATGAGCAGTTCTTC,CASSSGRLAGGLDEQFF
TRBJ1-5,TRBV7-8,NA,NA,TGTGCCAGCAGCCAGATCAGAAATCAGCCCCAGCATTTT,CASSQIRNQPQHF
TRBJ1-5,TRBV6-5,NA,TRBD1,TGTGCCAGCAGTTACAGTCAGGGGGCTCAGCCCCAGCATTTT,CASSYSQGAQPQHF
TRBJ1-6,TRBV10-3,once,TRBD1,TGTGCCATCGGCGACAGGGAAAGTTCACCCCTCCACTTT,CAIGDRESSPLHF
TRBJ2-3,TRBV27,NA,NA,TGTGCCAGCAGTTTCGAGGCCCGGTCCCTAGATACGCAGTATTTT,CASSFEARSLDTQYF
TRBJ2-1,TRBV6-4,NA,NA,TGTGCCAGCAGTGACCTTGAAAAACATCAGCAGTTCTTC,CASSDLEKHQQFF
TRBJ2-7,TRBV7-9,NA,NA,TGTGCCAGCAGCGCCACAGGGTACGAGCAGTACTTC,CASSATGYEQYF
TRBJ1-5,TRBV7-8,NA,NA,TGTGCCAGCAGCACCCCCGAGGATTTACAGAACCTTAGGGGCCAGCCCCAGCATTTT,CASSTPEDLQNLRGQPQHF
TRBJ2-6,TRBV18,NA,NA,TGTGCCAGCTCACCAGGTTCCGGGGCTGGGGCCAACGTCCTGACTTTC,CASSPGSGAGANVLTF
TRBJ2-7,TRBV27,NA,TRBD1,TGTGCCAGCGGGTTGATCAGGGGGCCCGCATACGAGCAGTACTTC,CASGLIRGPAYEQYF
TRBJ2-2,TRBV19,NA,NA,TGTGCCAGTACCGTTAATGCAGTGAACACCGGGGAGCTGTTTTTT,CASTVNAVNTGELFF
TRBJ1-6,TRBV7-6,NA,NA,TGTGCCAGCAGCTTGCGGGGCCACGGTTCACCCCTCCACTTT,CASSLRGHGSPLHF
TRBJ1-6,TRBV2,NA,NA,TGTGCCAGCAGCGGGGTAGGGAGCGATTCACCCCTCCACTTT,CASSGVGSDSPLHF
TRBJ1-5,TRBV28,NA,NA,TGTGCCAGCAGTTTAGGGGGGTGGTATAGCAATCAGCCCCAGCATTTT,CASSLGGWYSNQPQHF
TRBJ2-3,TRBV4-1,NA,TRBD2,TGCGCCAGCAGCCTCACGACGGCGGGAGCGGCAGATACGCAGTATTTT,CASSLTTAGAADTQYF
TRBJ2-3,TRBV3-1/TRBV3-2,NA,NA,TGTGCCAGCAGACCAAGGACGGGAGTACGCACAGATACGCAGTATTTT,CASRPRTGVRTDTQYF
TRBJ1-3,TRBV14,NA,TRBD1,TGTGCCAGCAGCCAAGATTATTTATCTACGGGGGACAGCTCTGGAAACACCATATATTTT,CASSQDYLSTGDSSGNTIYF
TRBJ2-7,TRBV6-6,NA,TRBD1,TGTGCCAGCAGTTTCAGGGGGTTGCGGGAGCAGTACTTC,CASSFRGLREQYF
TRBJ2-5,TRBV9,NA,TRBD2,TGTGCCAGCAGCGCGTCAAGCGGGGTCCAAGAGACCCAGTACTTC,CASSASSGVQETQYF
TRBJ2-2,TRBV29-1,once,NA,TGCAGCGTTGAAGTGGGCAGGGAAACCGGGGAGCTGTTTTTT,CSVEVGRETGELFF
TRBJ2-2,TRBV7-9,NA,NA,TGTGCCAGCCGCCACCGGTCAGACATGAACACCGGGGAGCTGTTTTTT,CASRHRSDMNTGELFF
TRBJ2-3,TRBV7-3,many,TRBD2,TGTGCCAGCAGCTTACGGGTAGCGGGTGCAGATACGCAGTATTTT,CASSLRVAGADTQYF
TRBJ1-1,TRBV12-3/TRBV12-4,NA,TRBD1,TGTGCCAGCAGATGGACAGGGGGCACTGAAGCTTTCTTT,CASRWTGGTEAFF
TRBJ1-6,TRBV27,once,TRBD1,TGTGCCAGCAGTTCTGCCGGACAGGTTAATTCACCCCTCCACTTT,CASSSAGQVNSPLHF
TRBJ1-1,TRBV6-5,NA,NA,TGTGCCGCCTACAGGAGCACTGAAGCTTTCTTT,CAAYRSTEAFF
TRBJ2-7,TRBV27,NA,NA,TGTGCCAGCAGTAGACAGGTCACCCCGGGGGAGCAGTACTTC,CASSRQVTPGEQYF
TRBJ2-3,TRBV19,NA,NA,TGTGCCAGTAGTGGGGCTAGTAGTGGAACCCCTAGCACAGATACGCAGTATTTT,CASSGASSGTPSTDTQYF
TRBJ2-4,TRBV5-1,NA,NA,TGCGCCAGCAGCCCCCGGGGTAGTGAGTACATTCAGTACTTC,CASSPRGSEYIQYF
TRBJ2-1,TRBV27,NA,NA,TGTGCCAGCAGTTTGGGGAGCGCAAATGAGCAGTTCTTC,CASSLGSANEQFF
TRBJ1-1,TRBV4-3,NA,NA,TGCGCCAGCAGCCAAGTTGCGGGGACTGAAGCTTTCTTT,CASSQVAGTEAFF
TRBJ1-1,TRBV20-1,once,TRBD1,TGCAGTGGGGACAGCAACACTGAAGCTTTCTTT,CSGDSNTEAFF
TRBJ2-5,TRBV11-3,NA,NA,TGTGCCAGCAGCTTAACGGCAGGGGTGACCCAGTACTTC,CASSLTAGVTQYF
TRBJ1-1,TRBV4-1,NA,NA,TGCGCCAGCAGCCAAGAGAGCTCCCTCACCACAGGTTTCTTCGAAGCTTTCTTT,CASSQESSLTTGFFEAFF
TRBJ1-2,TRBV6-1,NA,NA,TGTGCCAGCAGTGAAGAAACTTTCGGGGGCTACACCTTC,CASSEETFGGYTF
TRBJ2-7,TRBV9,NA,TRBD1,TGTGCCAGCAGCCCTCAGACAGGGGGCCAGAAGGAGCAGTACTTC,CASSPQTGGQKEQYF
TRBJ2-7,TRBV2,NA,NA,TGTGCCAGCACCACGTGGAGAGCGACCCGCTACGAGCAGTACTTC,CASTTWRATRYEQYF
TRBJ1-2,TRBV28,NA,NA,TGTGCCAGCAGTTACGGGGGGGGCGCTAACTATGGCTACACCTTC,CASSYGGGANYGYTF
TRBJ2-7,TRBV10-3,NA,TRBD2,TGTGCCATCAGGGGAAGCGGGGGGGCCTCAGTATACGAGCAGTACTTC,CAIRGSGGASVYEQYF
TRBJ2-7,TRBV19,NA,TRBD1,TGTGCCAGTAGTGCCGGACAGGGAAACTACGAGCAGTACTTC,CASSAGQGNYEQYF
TRBJ2-1,TRBV28,NA,TRBD2,TGTGCCAGCACATTAGCGGGAGCCTACAATGAGCAGTTCTTC,CASTLAGAYNEQFF
TRBJ1-2,TRBV28,NA,TRBD1,TGTGCCAGCAGTCCCCTCGGGACAGTGGGTGGCTACACCTTC,CASSPLGTVGGYTF
TRBJ1-1,TRBV12-3/TRBV12-4,once,NA,TGTGCCAGCAGTTTCGCGGAGAACACTGAAGCTTTCTTT,CASSFAENTEAFF
TRBJ2-3,TRBV4-3,NA,NA,TGCGCCAGCAGCCAAGGGGGGCCCTCAGATACGCAGTATTTT,CASSQGGPSDTQYF
TRBJ1-1,TRBV11-2,NA,TRBD1,TGTGCCAGCAGCTTTGTGCAGGGGGCCCTGAACACTGAAGCTTTCTTT,CASSFVQGALNTEAFF
TRBJ1-2,TRBV28,NA,NA,TGTGCCAGCATCGACAGCCCAACCGCTCCCTATGGCTACACCTTC,CASIDSPTAPYGYTF